The 5 T cell receptor beta chains given below trace back to one sample, sequenced in a study of beta chain features in type 1 diabetes. Sequencing targeted expressed TCRB transcripts, as all isolated RNA had been reverse transcribed. Clones were read by immunoSEQ multiplex PCR, and TCRdb kept only the in-frame ones, dropping some. This table has under 200,000 clones, roughly 8% appearing once. Sequenced input: central memory CD4+ T cells from blood. Every receptor here comes from a man aged 18 to 35 in good health.

This clone was observed at least ten times. J is TRBJ2-5 and V is TRBV18; D possibly corresponds to TRBD2 (5 bases). Trimming removed 8 bases from V and 5 bases from J, with 15 bases in between. The CDR3 covers 13 residues. Looked up from germline, CDR1 is KGHSH and CDR2 is LQKENI. CDR3 sequence reads: CASARTSGETQYF. CDR3 nucleotides: TGTGCCAGCGCAAGGACCTCGGGGGAGACCCAGTACTTC.

This clone has a handful of counts. The rearrangement joins TRBV7-3 to TRBJ2-6; D is unclear. Germline V gene sequence: CDR1 SGHTA, CDR2 FQGTGA. V lost 8 bases to trimming and J lost 2 bases, with 7 bases between them. CDR3 length equals 13 residues. Here the CDR3 reads CASGQAGANVLTF. The CDR3 DNA reads TGTGCCAGCGGGCAGGCTGGGGCCAACGTCCTGACTTTC. Full variable domain (rest looked up from reference TRBV7-3 and TRBJ2-6): GAGVSQTPSNKVTEKGKYVELRCDPISGHTALYWYRQSLGQGPEFLIYFQGTGAADDSGLPNDRFFAVRPEGSVSTLKIQRTERGDSAVYLCASGQAGANVLTFGAGSRLTVL.

This clone was picked up many times. The chain links TRBV5-1 to TRBJ2-6; D not certain. The germline V gene has CDR1 SGHRS and CDR2 YFSETQ. Trimming removed 6 bases at V and 1 base at J, with 2 bases between. The CDR3 spans 12 residues. Written as DNA, the CDR3 is TGCGCCAGCACGTCTGGGGCCAACGTCCTGACTTTC. Protein product: CASTSGANVLTF.

The chain has TRBV2 and TRBJ1-5, with D possibly TRBD1 on 6 matching bases. The CDR3 sequence is 14 residues long. Germline V gene sequence: CDR1 SNHLY, CDR2 FYNNEI. Trimming cost V 6 bases and J 0 bases, with 9 bases left between them. CDR3 sequence: CASRRTVSNQPQHF. CDR3 nucleotides: TGTGCCAGCAGGCGGACAGTTAGCAATCAGCCCCAGCATTTT.

This clone occurred a few times. The V call is TRBV5-1, the J call TRBJ1-1, with 8 bases identical to TRBD1. The trim removed 3 bases at V and 5 bases at J, leaving 12 bases unmatched. This CDR3 spans 16 amino acids. Germline V lookup: CDR1 SGHRS, CDR2 YFSETQ. The CDR3 here is CASSSGTRTGMTEAFF. DNA of the CDR3: TGCGCCAGCAGCTCCGGAACGAGGACAGGGATGACTGAAGCTTTCTTT. The complete variable domain, with remaining parts taken from reference TRBV5-1 and TRBJ1-1, reads KAGVTQTPRYLIKTRGQQVTLSCSPISGHRSVSWYQQTPGQGLQFLFEYFSETQRNKGNFPGRFSGRQFSNSRSEMNVSTLELGDSALYLCASSSGTRTGMTEAFFGQGTRLTVV.